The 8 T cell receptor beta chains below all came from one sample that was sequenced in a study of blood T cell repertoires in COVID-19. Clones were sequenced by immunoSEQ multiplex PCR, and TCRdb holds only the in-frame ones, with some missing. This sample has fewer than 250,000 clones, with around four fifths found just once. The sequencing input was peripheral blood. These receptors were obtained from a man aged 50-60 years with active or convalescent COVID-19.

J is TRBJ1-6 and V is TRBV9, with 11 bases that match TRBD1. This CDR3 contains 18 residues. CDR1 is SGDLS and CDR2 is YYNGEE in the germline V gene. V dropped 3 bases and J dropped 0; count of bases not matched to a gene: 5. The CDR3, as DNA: TGTGCCAGCAGCGCCCGGGACAGGGGGAGCTCCTATAATTCACCCCTCCACTTT. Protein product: CASSARDRGSSYNSPLHF.

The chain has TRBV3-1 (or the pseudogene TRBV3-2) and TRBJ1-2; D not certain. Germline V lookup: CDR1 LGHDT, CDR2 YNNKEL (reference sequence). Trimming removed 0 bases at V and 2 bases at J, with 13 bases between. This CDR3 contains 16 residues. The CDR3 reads CASSQEGKGRNYGYTF. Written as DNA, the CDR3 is TGTGCCAGCAGCCAAGAAGGAAAAGGGAGGAACTATGGCTACACCTTC.

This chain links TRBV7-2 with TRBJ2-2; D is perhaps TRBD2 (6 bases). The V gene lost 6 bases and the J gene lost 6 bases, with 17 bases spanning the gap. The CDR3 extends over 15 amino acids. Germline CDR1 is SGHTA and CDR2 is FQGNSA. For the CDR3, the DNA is TGTGCCAGCAGACCATCGGCTCGGGGGTCCGGGGAGCTGTTTTTT. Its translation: CASRPSARGSGELFF.

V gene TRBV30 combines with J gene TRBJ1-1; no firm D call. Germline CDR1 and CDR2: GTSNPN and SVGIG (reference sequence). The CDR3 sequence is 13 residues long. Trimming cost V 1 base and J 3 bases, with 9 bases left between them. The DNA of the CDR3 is TGTGCCTGGAGTGCGAGGGAGTACACTGAAGCTTTCTTT. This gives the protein CAWSAREYTEAFF.

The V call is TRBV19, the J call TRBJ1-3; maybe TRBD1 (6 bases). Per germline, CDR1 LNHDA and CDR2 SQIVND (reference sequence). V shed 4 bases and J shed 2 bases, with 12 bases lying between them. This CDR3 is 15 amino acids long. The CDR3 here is CASSKTGVPGNTIYF. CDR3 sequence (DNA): TGTGCCAGTAGTAAGACAGGAGTCCCTGGAAACACCATATATTTT. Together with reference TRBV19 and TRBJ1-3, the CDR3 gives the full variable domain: DGGITQSPKYLFRKEGQNVTLSCEQNLNHDAMYWYRQDPGQGLRLIYYSQIVNDFQKGDIAEGYSVSREKKESFPLTVTSAQKNPTAFYLCASSKTGVPGNTIYFGEGSWLTVV.

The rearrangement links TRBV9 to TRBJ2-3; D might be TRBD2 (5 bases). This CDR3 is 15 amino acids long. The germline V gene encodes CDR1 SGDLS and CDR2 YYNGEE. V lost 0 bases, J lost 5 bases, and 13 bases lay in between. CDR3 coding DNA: TGTGCCAGCAGCGTAGAGCGGCGGAGAGGAGATACGCAGTATTTT. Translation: CASSVERRRGDTQYF.

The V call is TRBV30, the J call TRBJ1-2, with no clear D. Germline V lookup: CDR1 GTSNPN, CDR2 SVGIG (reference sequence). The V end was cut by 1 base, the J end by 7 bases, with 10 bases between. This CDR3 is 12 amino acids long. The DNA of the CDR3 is TGTGCCTGGAGTGAGGAGGTTGCTGGCTACACCTTC. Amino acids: CAWSEEVAGYTF.

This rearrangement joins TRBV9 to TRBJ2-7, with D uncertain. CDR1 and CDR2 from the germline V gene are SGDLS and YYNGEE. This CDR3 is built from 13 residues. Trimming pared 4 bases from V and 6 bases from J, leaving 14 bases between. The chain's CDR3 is CASSPRVSGEQYF. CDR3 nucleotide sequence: TGTGCCAGCAGCCCCCGGGTATCCGGCGAGCAGTACTTC.